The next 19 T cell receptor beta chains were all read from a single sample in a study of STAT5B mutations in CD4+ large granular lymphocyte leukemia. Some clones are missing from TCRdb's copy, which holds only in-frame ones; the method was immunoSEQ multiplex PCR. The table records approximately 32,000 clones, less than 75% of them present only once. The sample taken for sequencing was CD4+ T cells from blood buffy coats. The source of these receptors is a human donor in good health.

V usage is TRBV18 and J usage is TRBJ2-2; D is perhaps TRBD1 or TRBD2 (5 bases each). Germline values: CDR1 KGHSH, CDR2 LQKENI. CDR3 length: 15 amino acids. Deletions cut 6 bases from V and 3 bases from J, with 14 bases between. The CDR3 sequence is CASSRDGYYTGELFF. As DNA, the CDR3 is TGTGCCAGCTCTCGGGACGGTTATTACACCGGGGAGCTGTTTTTT.

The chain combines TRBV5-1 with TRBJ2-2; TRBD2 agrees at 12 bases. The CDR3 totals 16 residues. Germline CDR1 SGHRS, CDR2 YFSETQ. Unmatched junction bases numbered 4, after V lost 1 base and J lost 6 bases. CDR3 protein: CASSLIPSGGAGELFF. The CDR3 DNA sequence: TGCGCCAGCAGCTTGATACCTAGCGGGGGGGCCGGGGAGCTGTTTTTT.

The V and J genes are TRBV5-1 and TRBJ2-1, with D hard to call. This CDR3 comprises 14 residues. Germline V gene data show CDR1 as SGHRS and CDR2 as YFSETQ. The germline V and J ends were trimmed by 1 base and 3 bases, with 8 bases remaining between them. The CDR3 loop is CASSLLEHYNEQFF. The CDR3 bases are TGCGCCAGCAGCTTGCTGGAACACTACAATGAGCAGTTCTTC.

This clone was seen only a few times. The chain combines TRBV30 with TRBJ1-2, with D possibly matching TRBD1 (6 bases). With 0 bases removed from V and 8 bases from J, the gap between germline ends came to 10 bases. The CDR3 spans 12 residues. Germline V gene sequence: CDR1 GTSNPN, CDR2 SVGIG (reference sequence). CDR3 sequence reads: CAWSVRRGGYTF. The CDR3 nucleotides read TGTGCCTGGAGTGTACGAAGGGGGGGCTACACCTTC.

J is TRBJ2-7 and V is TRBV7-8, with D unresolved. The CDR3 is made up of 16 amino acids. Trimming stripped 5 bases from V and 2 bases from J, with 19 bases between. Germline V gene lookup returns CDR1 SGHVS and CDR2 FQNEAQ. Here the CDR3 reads CASSPLPGGGPYEQYF. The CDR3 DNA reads TGTGCCAGCAGCCCCTTGCCGGGTGGCGGCCCCTACGAGCAGTACTTC.

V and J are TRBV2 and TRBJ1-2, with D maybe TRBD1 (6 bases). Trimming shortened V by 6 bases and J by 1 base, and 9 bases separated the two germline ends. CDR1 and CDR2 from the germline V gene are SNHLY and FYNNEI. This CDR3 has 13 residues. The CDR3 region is CASSGTFNYGYTF. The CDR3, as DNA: TGTGCCAGCAGCGGGACATTTAACTATGGCTACACCTTC.

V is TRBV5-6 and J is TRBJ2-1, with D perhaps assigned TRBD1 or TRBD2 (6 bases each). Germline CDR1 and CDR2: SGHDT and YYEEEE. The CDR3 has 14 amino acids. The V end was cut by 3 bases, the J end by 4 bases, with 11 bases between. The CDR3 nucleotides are TGTGCCAGCAGCTCATGGGGGGCTTACAATGAGCAGTTCTTC. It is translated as CASSSWGAYNEQFF. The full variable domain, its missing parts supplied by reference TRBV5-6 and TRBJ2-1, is DAGVTQSPTHLIKTRGQQVTLRCSPKSGHDTVSWYQQALGQGPQFIFQYYEEEERQRGNFPDRFSGHQFPNYSSELNVNALLLGDSALYLCASSSWGAYNEQFFGPGTRLTVL.

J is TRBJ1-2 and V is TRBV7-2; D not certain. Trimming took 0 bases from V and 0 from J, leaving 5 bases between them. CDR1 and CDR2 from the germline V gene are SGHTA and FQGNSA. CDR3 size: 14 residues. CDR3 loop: CASSLARANYGYTF. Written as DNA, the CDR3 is TGTGCCAGCAGCTTAGCCCGAGCTAACTATGGCTACACCTTC.

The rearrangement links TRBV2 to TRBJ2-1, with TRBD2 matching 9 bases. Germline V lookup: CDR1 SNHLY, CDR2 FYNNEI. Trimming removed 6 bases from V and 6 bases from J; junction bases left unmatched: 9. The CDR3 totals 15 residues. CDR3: CASSRGGAGGNEQFF. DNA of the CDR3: TGTGCCAGCAGCCGCGGGGGGGCGGGGGGCAATGAGCAGTTCTTC. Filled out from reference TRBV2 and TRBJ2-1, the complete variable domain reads EPEVTQTPSHQVTQMGQEVILRCVPISNHLYFYWYRQILGQKVEFLVSFYNNEISEKSEIFDDQFSVERPDGSNFTLKIRSTKLEDSAMYFCASSRGGAGGNEQFFGPGTRLTVL.

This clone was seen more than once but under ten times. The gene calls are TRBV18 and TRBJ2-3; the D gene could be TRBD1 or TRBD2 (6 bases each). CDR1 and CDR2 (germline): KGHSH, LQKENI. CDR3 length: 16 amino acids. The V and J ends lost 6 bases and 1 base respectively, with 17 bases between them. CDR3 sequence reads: CASSVGTGGGTDTQYF. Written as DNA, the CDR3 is TGTGCCAGCTCCGTCGGGACCGGGGGCGGCACAGATACGCAGTATTTT. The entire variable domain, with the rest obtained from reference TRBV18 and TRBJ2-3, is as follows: NAGVMQNPRHLVRRRGQEARLRCSPMKGHSHVYWYRQLPEEGLKFMVYLQKENIIDESGMPKERFSAEFPKEGPSILRIQQVVRGDSAAYFCASSVGTGGGTDTQYFGPGTRLTVL.

Written as DNA, the CDR3 is TGTGCCAGCTCACCAAACGGGTACGGTTCACCCCTCCACTTT. Amino acid sequence: CASSPNGYGSPLHF. The chain has TRBV18 and TRBJ1-6; D ambiguous. Per the germline V gene, CDR1 is KGHSH and CDR2 is LQKENI. Trimming pared 2 bases from V and 9 bases from J, leaving 11 bases between. The CDR3 runs to 14 residues.

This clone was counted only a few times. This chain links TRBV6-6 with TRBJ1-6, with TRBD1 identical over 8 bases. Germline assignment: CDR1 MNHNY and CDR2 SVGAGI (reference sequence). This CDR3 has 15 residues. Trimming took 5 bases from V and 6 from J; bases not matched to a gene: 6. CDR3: CASSPEQGGNSPLHF. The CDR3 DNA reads TGTGCCAGCAGTCCGGAACAGGGGGGTAATTCACCCCTCCACTTT.

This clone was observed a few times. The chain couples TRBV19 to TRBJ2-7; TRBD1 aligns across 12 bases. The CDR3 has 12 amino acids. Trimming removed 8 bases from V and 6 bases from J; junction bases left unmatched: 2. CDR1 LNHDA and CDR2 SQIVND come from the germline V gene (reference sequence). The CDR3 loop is CASGTGGGEQYF. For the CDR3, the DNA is TGTGCCAGTGGGACAGGGGGCGGCGAGCAGTACTTC.

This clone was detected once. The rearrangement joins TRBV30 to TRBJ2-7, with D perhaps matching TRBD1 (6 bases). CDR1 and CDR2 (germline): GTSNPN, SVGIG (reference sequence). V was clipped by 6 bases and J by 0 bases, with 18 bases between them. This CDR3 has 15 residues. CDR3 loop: CACRRDGQNSYEQYF. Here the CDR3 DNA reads TGTGCCTGCAGAAGGGACGGACAGAACTCCTACGAGCAGTACTTC.

The DNA for the CDR3 is TGTGCCAGCAGCTCACCGGGGGGTGGGGGAGCTGATGGCTACACCTTC. This encodes CASSSPGGGGADGYTF. This chain joins TRBV7-2 and TRBJ1-2, with D possibly matching TRBD1 (5 bases). The CDR3 length is 16 residues. Trimming took off 4 bases at V and 6 bases at J, with 21 bases between the two ends. Per germline, CDR1 SGHTA and CDR2 FQGNSA.

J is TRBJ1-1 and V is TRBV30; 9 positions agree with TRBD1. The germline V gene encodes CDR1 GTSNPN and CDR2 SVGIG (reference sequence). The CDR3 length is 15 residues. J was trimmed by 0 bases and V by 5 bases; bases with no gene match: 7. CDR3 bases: TGTGCCTGGTCGAAAAGACAGGGGGTGAACACTGAAGCTTTCTTT. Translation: CAWSKRQGVNTEAFF.

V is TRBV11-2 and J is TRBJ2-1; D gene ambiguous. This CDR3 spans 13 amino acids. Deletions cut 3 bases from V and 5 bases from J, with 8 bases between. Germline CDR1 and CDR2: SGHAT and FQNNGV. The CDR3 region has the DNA TGTGCCAGCAGCTTGGCTATCAACAATGAGCAGTTCTTC. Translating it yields CASSLAINNEQFF.

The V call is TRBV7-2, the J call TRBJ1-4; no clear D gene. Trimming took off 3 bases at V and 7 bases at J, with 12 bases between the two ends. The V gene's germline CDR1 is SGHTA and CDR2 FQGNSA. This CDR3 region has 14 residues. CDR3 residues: CASSLDTSSEKLFF. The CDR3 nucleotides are TGTGCCAGCAGCTTGGATACGTCCAGTGAAAAACTGTTTTTT.

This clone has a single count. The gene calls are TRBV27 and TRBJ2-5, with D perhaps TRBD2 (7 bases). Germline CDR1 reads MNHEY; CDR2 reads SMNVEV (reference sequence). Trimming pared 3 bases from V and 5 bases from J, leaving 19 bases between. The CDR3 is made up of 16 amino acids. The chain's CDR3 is CASSFIGGKRGETQYF. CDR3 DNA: TGTGCCAGCAGTTTTATCGGGGGCAAGCGGGGTGAGACCCAGTACTTC.